This TCR beta chain originates from a study of OX40 agonist ivuxolimab in advanced cancers. TCRdb keeps only in-frame clones here, not all; method: immunoSEQ multiplex PCR. The sample lists about 50,000 clones, 84% seen once, with 0.55% to 0.65% in the top ten. The CDR3 totals 17 residues. With 4 bases clipped from V and 6 bases from J, the junction kept 14 bases outside the gene matches. The germline gives CDR1 MDHEN, CDR2 SYDVKM. This sample comprised CD4+ or CD8+ T cells sorted from blood, obtained in a trial of the OX40 agonist ivuxolimab. This TCR came from an adult with an advanced solid tumor such as melanoma, head and neck, liver or kidney cancer. The chain uses TRBV28 and TRBJ1-5, with TRBD1 matching 8 bases. The CDR3 sequence is CASSSPFDRGHIQPQHF. The DNA for the CDR3 is TGTGCCAGCAGTTCCCCCTTTGACAGGGGCCACATTCAGCCCCAGCATTTT.